The T cell receptor beta chain under discussion was sequenced for a study of T cell repertoires in cytomegalovirus infection. Across the study: CMV infection together with matching HLA type was indicated by public TCR beta signatures.

TCRdb used MiXCR to reprocess the reads, holding one entry per CDR3 protein. The sample comprises 350,000 to 450,000 distinct CDR3 sequences, about a sixth of which are singletons, and less than 9.5% rests with the top ten. The CDR3 length is 15 residues. V shed 3 bases and J 5 bases; nucleotides not matched to a gene: 7. Germline assignment: CDR1 DFQATT and CDR2 SNEGSKA (reference sequence). This clonotype appeared a few times. This receptor was identified in a human donor in good health (CMV status not recorded). Some clones in this sample may be carry-over from other donors' samples. What was sequenced was PBMCs. The rearrangement links TRBV20-1 to TRBJ2-5, with TRBD2 matching 12 bases. CDR3 amino acids: CSASRASGRVETQYF. The CDR3 bases are TGCAGTGCTAGCAGAGCTAGCGGGAGGGTGGAGACCCAGTACTTC.